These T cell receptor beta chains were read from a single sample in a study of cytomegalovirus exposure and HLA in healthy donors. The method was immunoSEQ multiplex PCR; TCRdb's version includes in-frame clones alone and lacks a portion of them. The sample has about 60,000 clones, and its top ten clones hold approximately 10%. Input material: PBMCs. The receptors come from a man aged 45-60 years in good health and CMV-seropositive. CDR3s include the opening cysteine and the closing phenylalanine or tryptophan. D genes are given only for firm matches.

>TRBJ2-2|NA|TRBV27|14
TGTGCCTCGGGGGAAAGACTGGGAACCGGGGAGCTGTTTTTT
CASGERLGTGELFF
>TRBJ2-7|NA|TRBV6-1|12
TGTGCCAGCAGTGAGGGGAGGTACGAGCAGTACTTC
CASSEGRYEQYF
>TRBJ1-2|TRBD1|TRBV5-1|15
TGCGCCAGCAGCCCGGACAGGGGTCTCTATGAAGGCTACACCTTC
CASSPDRGLYEGYTF
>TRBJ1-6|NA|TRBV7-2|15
TGTGCCAGCAGCCCCTACTCCCCGGACACAGAACCCCTCCACTTT
CASSPYSPDTEPLHF
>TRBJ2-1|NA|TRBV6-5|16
TGTGCCAGCAGTTACTCGAGGGGGTCCTCCTACAATGAGCAGTTCTTC
CASSYSRGSSYNEQFF
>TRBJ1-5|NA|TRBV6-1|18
TGTGCCAGCAGTGACCAGGTCTTCACAGACTATAGCAATCAGCCCCAGCATTTT
CASSDQVFTDYSNQPQHF
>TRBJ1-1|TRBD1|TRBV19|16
TGTGCCAGTAGTATAGGAGGAGTGGGACAGGGCGTTGAAGCTTTCTTT
CASSIGGVGQGVEAFF
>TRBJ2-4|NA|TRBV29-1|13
TGCAGCGCCGTACCAGGGGCCAAAAACATTCAGTACTTC
CSAVPGAKNIQYF
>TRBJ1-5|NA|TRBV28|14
TGTGCCAGCAGTGGAGGGATAGTCTATCAGCCCCAGCATTTT
CASSGGIVYQPQHF
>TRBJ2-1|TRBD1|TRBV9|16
TGTGCCAGCAGCGTAGCGGGGGACAGGCCATACAATGAGCAGTTCTTC
CASSVAGDRPYNEQFF
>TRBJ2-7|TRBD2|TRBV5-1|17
TGCGCCAGCAGCTGGGCCGGGACTAGCGGGAGCTCCTACGAGCAGTACTTC
CASSWAGTSGSSYEQYF
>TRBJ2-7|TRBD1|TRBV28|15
TGTGCCAGCAGAACATGGACAGGGGCGCGTTTCGAGCAGTACTTC
CASRTWTGARFEQYF
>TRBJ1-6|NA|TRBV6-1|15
TGTGCCAGCAGTGAAGTTTACTTGACACCCTCGTCCCTCCACTTT
CASSEVYLTPSSLHF
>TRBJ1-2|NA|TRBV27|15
TGTGCCAGCAGTTCCCTCGGCAGTAGCTCCTATGGCTACACCTTC
CASSSLGSSSYGYTF
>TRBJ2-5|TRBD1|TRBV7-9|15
TGTGCCAGCAGCTTGCCGGGGGACAGGGGGTCGACCCAGTACTTC
CASSLPGDRGSTQYF
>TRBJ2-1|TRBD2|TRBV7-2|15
TGTGCCAGCAGCCCCACTAGCGGAGCCTACAATGAGCAGTTCTTC
CASSPTSGAYNEQFF
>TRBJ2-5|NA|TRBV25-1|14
TGTGCCAGCAGTAAAAGACAGAATCAAGAGACCCAGTACTTC
CASSKRQNQETQYF
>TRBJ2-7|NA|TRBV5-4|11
TGTGCCAGCAGCTTAGGGCAGGGACTGTACTTC
CASSLGQGLYF
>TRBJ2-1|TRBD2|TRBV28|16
TGTGCCAGCAGGCCGCGTATCGGGAGGGGAAACAATGAGCAGTTCTTC
CASRPRIGRGNNEQFF
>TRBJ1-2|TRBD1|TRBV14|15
TGTGCCAGCAGCCAGATACAGGGGGCACCGTATGGCTACACCTTC
CASSQIQGAPYGYTF
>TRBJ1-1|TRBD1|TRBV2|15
TGTGCCAGCAGTGACAGGGGGCCGACCGTGACTGAAGCTTTCTTT
CASSDRGPTVTEAFF
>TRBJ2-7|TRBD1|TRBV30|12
TGTGCTTACGACAGAGGGGGCGACGAGCAGTACTTC
CAYDRGGDEQYF
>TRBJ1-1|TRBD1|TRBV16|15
TGTGCCAGCAGCCCACAACCCGGGACAGGGGGTGAAGCTTTCTTT
CASSPQPGTGGEAFF
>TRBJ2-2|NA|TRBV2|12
TGTGCCAGTATTGGGCACACCGGGGAGCTGTTTTTT
CASIGHTGELFF
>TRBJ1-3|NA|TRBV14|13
TGTGCCAGCGGCCATTACTCTGGAAACACCATATATTTT
CASGHYSGNTIYF
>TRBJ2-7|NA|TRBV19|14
TGTGCCAGTAGTCACGCCGGGATCTCCTACGAGCAGTACTTC
CASSHAGISYEQYF
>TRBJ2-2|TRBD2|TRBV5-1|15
TGCGCCAGCAGCTCGAGGACTAGTCAGCCCGGGGAGCTGTTTTTT
CASSSRTSQPGELFF
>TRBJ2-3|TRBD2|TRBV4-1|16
TGCGCCAGCAGCCCCCTAGCGGGGCTTAGCACAGATACGCAGTATTTT
CASSPLAGLSTDTQYF
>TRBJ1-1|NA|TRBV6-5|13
TGTGCCAGCAGTTCGGGGTTAAACACTGAAGCTTTCTTT
CASSSGLNTEAFF
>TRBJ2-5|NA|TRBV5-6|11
TGTGCCAGCAGCTTGCGGGAGACCCAGTACTTC
CASSLRETQYF
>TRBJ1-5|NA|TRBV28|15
TGTGCCAGCAGGTCCGCCCCCCGGGGAGGCCAGCCCCAGCATTTT
CASRSAPRGGQPQHF
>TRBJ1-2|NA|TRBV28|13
TGTGCCAGCAGTTTAGCGGTGGAGCATGGCTACACCTTC
CASSLAVEHGYTF
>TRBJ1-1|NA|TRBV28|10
TGTGCAAGCGGGGGGACTGAAGCTTTCTTT
CASGGTEAFF